The next 19 T cell receptor beta chains were all read from a single sample in a study of blood T cell repertoires in COVID-19. The repertoire was sequenced with immunoSEQ multiplex PCR; TCRdb's copy has only in-frame clones and lacks some. The repertoire consists of about 97,000 clones, with roughly 92% occurring once and the leading ten covering approximately 1.9%. Source material: peripheral blood. These TCRs come from a woman between 50 and 59 years old with COVID-19, enrolled during active disease.

The V call is TRBV30, the J call TRBJ1-1, with D uncertain. V lost 0 bases to trimming and J lost 1 base, with 6 bases between them. Germline CDR1 reads GTSNPN; CDR2 reads SVGIG (reference sequence). The CDR3 has 13 residues. Written as DNA, the CDR3 is TGTGCCTGGAGTGTGGACTCGAACACTGAAGCTTTCTTT. Translated: CAWSVDSNTEAFF.

The chain combines TRBV9 with TRBJ1-2; 10 nucleotides agree with TRBD1. J was trimmed by 5 bases and V by 0 bases; bases with no gene match: 7. CDR3 size: 16 residues. CDR1 is SGDLS, CDR2 YYNGEE, per germline. This chain's CDR3 is CASSVDSGQGSYGYTF. The CDR3 region has the DNA TGTGCCAGCAGCGTAGATTCGGGACAGGGGTCGTATGGCTACACCTTC. Full variable domain (outside the CDR3, taken from reference TRBV9 and TRBJ1-2): DSGVTQTPKHLITATGQRVTLRCSPRSGDLSVYWYQQSLDQGLQFLIQYYNGEERAKGNILERFSAQQFPDLHSELNLSSLELGDSALYFCASSVDSGQGSYGYTFGSGTRLTVV.

This chain connects TRBV18 to TRBJ1-1; tentative D call: TRBD1 (5 bases). The CDR3 totals 16 residues. Trimming took 4 bases from V and 0 from J, leaving 15 bases between them. The V gene's germline CDR1 is KGHSH and CDR2 LQKENI. Written as DNA, the CDR3 is TGTGCCAGCTCACAGGTCTCGGGGGAGCTGAACACTGAAGCTTTCTTT. Translated, it gives CASSQVSGELNTEAFF.

CDR3 amino acids: CAVNSAGGVQVVYGYTF. The CDR3 DNA sequence: TGTGCCGTCAACTCGGCAGGGGGCGTCCAGGTGGTCTATGGCTACACCTTC. V and J are TRBV24-1 and TRBJ1-2, with 8 bases lining up with TRBD1. V lost 12 bases, J lost 4 bases, and 21 bases stayed unmatched. From germline, CDR1 is KGHDR and CDR2 SFDVKD. The CDR3 is made up of 17 amino acids.

V usage is TRBV7-9 and J usage is TRBJ1-3; D call uncertain. The CDR3 runs 15 residues. The V end lost 1 base, the J end lost 6 bases, and 13 bases lay between the germline ends. Germline CDR1 SEHNR, CDR2 FQNEAQ (reference sequence). Here the CDR3 reads CASSLGGRGENTIYF. CDR3 DNA: TGTGCCAGCAGCTTAGGCGGGCGTGGGGAAAACACCATATATTTT.

The CDR3 region is CASSPREGRGHTDTQYF. The CDR3 region has the DNA TGCGCCAGCAGCCCGAGGGAGGGCAGGGGCCACACAGATACGCAGTATTTT. The J gene is TRBJ2-3, the V gene TRBV5-1, with D possibly matching TRBD2 (7 bases). The V end lost 4 bases, the J end lost 2 bases, and 20 bases lay between the germline ends. This CDR3 spans 17 amino acids. The germline V gene has CDR1 SGHRS and CDR2 YFSETQ.

The V call is TRBV9, the J call TRBJ2-2; 8 positions match TRBD1. This CDR3 has 15 amino acids. Trimming at V came to 3 bases and at J to 4 bases, leaving 5 bases not matched to a gene. The germline gives CDR1 SGDLS, CDR2 YYNGEE. The CDR3 coding sequence is TGTGCCAGCAGCGATGCCGGGACAGGCACCGGGGAGCTGTTTTTT. This encodes CASSDAGTGTGELFF.

The CDR3, as DNA: TGCGCCAGCAGCCAAGGGGGCCAGGGGTTCGATGGCTACACCTTC. It is translated as CASSQGGQGFDGYTF. The chain is built from TRBV4-1 and TRBJ1-2, with a tentative D call TRBD1 (6 bases). This CDR3 spans 15 amino acids. Germline V gene lookup returns CDR1 MGHRA and CDR2 YSYEKL. Trimming took off 1 base at V and 6 bases at J, with 15 bases between the two ends.

The chain has TRBV28 and TRBJ1-6; no firm D call. V lost 10 bases and J lost 4, with 11 bases in between. In germline, CDR1 is MDHEN, CDR2 SYDVKM. The CDR3 totals 13 residues. Here the CDR3 reads CATRRDYNSPLHF. DNA for the CDR3: TGTGCCACCCGCCGGGATTATAATTCACCCCTCCACTTT. The entire variable domain, with the rest obtained from reference TRBV28 and TRBJ1-6, is as follows: DVKVTQSSRYLVKRTGEKVFLECVQDMDHENMFWYRQDPGLGLRLIYFSYDVKMKEKGDIPEGYSVSREKKERFSLILESASTNQTSMYLCATRRDYNSPLHFGNGTRLTVT.

This rearrangement joins TRBV19 to TRBJ1-6; D is unclear. The V gene lost 6 bases and the J gene lost 4 bases, with 10 bases spanning the gap. The CDR3 consists of 14 residues. Germline V gives CDR1 LNHDA, CDR2 SQIVND (reference sequence). CDR3 DNA sequence: TGTGCCAGTAGCCCGTCCAGTTATAATTCACCCCTCCACTTT. It codes for CASSPSSYNSPLHF. Filled out from reference TRBV19 and TRBJ1-6, the complete variable domain reads DGGITQSPKYLFRKEGQNVTLSCEQNLNHDAMYWYRQDPGQGLRLIYYSQIVNDFQKGDIAEGYSVSREKKESFPLTVTSAQKNPTAFYLCASSPSSYNSPLHFGNGTRLTVT.

This chain uses TRBV19 with TRBJ1-2; D is undetermined. The length of the CDR3 is 11 residues. The V gene's germline CDR1 is LNHDA and CDR2 SQIVND (reference sequence). The V gene lost 8 bases and the J gene lost 3 bases, with 7 bases spanning the gap. CDR3 in amino acids: CASGSDYGYTF. The CDR3 nucleotides are TGTGCCAGTGGGAGCGACTATGGCTACACCTTC.

In this sample, this clone turned up a few times. The V call is TRBV10-3, the J call TRBJ1-6; D might be TRBD1 (6 bases). CDR3 size: 16 residues. Deletions cut 2 bases from V and 6 bases from J, with 14 bases between. Germline assignment: CDR1 ENHRY and CDR2 SYGVKD. The CDR3: CAISERTEHVNSPLHF. The CDR3 coding sequence is TGTGCCATCAGTGAGAGGACAGAACATGTTAATTCACCCCTCCACTTT.

This clone was picked up one time. The chain joins TRBV2 to TRBJ1-1; D unclear. Trimming stripped 1 base from V and 3 bases from J, with 9 bases between. Germline V CDR1 and CDR2: SNHLY, FYNNEI. This CDR3 has 14 residues. CDR3 coding DNA: TGTGCCAGCAGTGAAGTACAGACCTACACTGAAGCTTTCTTT. Translating it yields CASSEVQTYTEAFF.

The rearrangement links TRBV6-4 to TRBJ2-1; D might be TRBD2 (6 bases). Germline assignment: CDR1 MRHNA and CDR2 SNTAGT. The V end lost 8 bases, the J end lost 12 bases, and 26 bases lay between the germline ends. The CDR3 length is 15 residues. The DNA for the CDR3 is TGTGCCAGCTTCTTTGGTGACGGGGGTATAATAAGGCAGTTCTTC. Its protein is CASFFGDGGIIRQFF.

As DNA, the CDR3 is TGTGCCAGCAGTTCCATGGACAGTCCCACAACAGATACGCAGTATTTT. Protein product: CASSSMDSPTTDTQYF. The gene calls are TRBV28 and TRBJ2-3, with D maybe TRBD1 (6 bases). This CDR3 is 16 amino acids long. V was shortened by 4 bases and J by 3 bases, with 17 bases between the two germline ends. Per the germline V gene, CDR1 is MDHEN and CDR2 is SYDVKM.

This clone has a single count. V usage is TRBV7-9 and J usage is TRBJ1-1; 7 nucleotides agree with TRBD1. The CDR3 is 16 residues long. Germline V CDR1 and CDR2: SEHNR, FQNEAQ (reference sequence). With 2 bases clipped from V and 5 bases from J, the junction kept 11 bases outside the gene matches. The CDR3 DNA is TGTGCCAGCAGCTTAAAGACAGGGTTGGTTTCAACTGAAGCTTTCTTT. This gives the protein CASSLKTGLVSTEAFF.

This chain uses TRBV10-3 with TRBJ2-5, with D unclear. V lost 2 bases and J 3 bases, leaving 13 bases between the germline ends. Per germline, CDR1 ENHRY and CDR2 SYGVKD. The CDR3 sequence is 15 residues long. The CDR3 reads CAISELWARKETQYF. CDR3 DNA: TGTGCCATCAGTGAGCTTTGGGCCAGAAAAGAGACCCAGTACTTC.

V and J are TRBV6-4 and TRBJ2-1, with 7 bases aligning to TRBD1. J was trimmed by 0 bases and V by 8 bases; bases with no gene match: 7. The germline V gene has CDR1 MRHNA and CDR2 SNTAGT. The CDR3 is 15 residues long. In nucleotides, the CDR3 is TGTGCCAGCGGGAGACAGGGAAGCTCCTACAATGAGCAGTTCTTC. Translating it yields CASGRQGSSYNEQFF.

This clone has just one count. The chain has TRBV6-5 and TRBJ2-7, with 9 bases fitting TRBD1. This CDR3 spans 15 amino acids. The ends lost 5 bases at V and 4 bases at J; junction bases unmatched: 9. The germline gives CDR1 MNHEY, CDR2 SVGAGI. The CDR3, as DNA: TGTGCCAGCAGTACGGCCACAGGGGGCACATACGAGCAGTACTTC. Protein product: CASSTATGGTYEQYF.